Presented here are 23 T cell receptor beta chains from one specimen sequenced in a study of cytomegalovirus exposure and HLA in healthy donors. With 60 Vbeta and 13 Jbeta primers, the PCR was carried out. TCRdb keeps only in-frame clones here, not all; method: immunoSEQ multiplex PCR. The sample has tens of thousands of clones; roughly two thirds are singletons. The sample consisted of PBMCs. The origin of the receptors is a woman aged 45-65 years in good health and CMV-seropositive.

The CDR3 loop reads CASSLPFLGGSRGYTF. The CDR3 DNA reads as TGTGCCAGCAGTTTACCCTTTCTCGGGGGGTCGCGAGGCTACACCTTC. The chain joins TRBV28 to TRBJ1-2; tentative D call: TRBD1 (5 bases). V lost 2 bases and J lost 8, with 21 bases in between. This CDR3 has 16 residues. Germline lookup yields CDR1 MDHEN and CDR2 SYDVKM.

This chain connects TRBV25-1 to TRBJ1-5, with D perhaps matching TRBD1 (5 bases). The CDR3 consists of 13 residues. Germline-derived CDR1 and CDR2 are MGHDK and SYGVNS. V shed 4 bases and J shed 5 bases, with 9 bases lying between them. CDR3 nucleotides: TGTGCCAGCAGTGTTGGGGGGGATCAGCCCCAGCATTTT. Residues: CASSVGGDQPQHF.

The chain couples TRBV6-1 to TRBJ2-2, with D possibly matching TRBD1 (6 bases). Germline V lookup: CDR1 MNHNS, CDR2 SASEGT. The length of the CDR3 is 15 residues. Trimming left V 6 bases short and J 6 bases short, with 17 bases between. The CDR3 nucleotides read TGTGCCAGCAGGGGATCCGGGACACCGTCCGGGGAGCTGTTTTTT. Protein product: CASRGSGTPSGELFF.

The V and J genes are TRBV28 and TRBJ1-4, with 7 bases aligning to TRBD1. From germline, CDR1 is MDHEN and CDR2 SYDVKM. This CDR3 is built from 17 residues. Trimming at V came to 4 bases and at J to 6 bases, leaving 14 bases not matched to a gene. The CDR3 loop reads CASSSDRVGPLDEKLFF. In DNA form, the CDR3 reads TGTGCCAGCAGTTCCGACAGGGTAGGCCCCCTTGATGAAAAACTGTTTTTT.

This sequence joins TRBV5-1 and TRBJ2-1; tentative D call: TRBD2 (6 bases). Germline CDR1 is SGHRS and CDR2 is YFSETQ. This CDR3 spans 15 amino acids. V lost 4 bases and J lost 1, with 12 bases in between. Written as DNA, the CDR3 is TGCGCCAGCAGCGGAACGGGGGAATCCTACAATGAGCAGTTCTTC. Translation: CASSGTGESYNEQFF.

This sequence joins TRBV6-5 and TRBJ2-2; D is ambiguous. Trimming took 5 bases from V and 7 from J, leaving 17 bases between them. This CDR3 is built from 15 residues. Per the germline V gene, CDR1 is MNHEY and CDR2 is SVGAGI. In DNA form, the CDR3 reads TGTGCCAGCAGTCCCGAACTCGAGAACGGCGGGGAGCTGTTTTTT. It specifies CASSPELENGGELFF.

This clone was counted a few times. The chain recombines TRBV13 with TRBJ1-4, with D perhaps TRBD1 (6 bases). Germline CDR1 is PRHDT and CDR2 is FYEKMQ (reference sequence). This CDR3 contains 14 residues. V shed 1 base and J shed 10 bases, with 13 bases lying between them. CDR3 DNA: TGTGCCAGCAGCTTAGCTGGGGGCTTAGGAAAACTGTTTTTT. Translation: CASSLAGGLGKLFF.

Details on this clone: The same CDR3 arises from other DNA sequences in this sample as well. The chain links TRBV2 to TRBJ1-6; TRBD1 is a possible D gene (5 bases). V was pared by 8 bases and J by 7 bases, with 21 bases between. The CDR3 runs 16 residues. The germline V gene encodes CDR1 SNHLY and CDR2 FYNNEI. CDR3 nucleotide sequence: TGTGCCAGCTATTGGGGTTCGGGGGGGATGAATTCACCCCTCCACTTT. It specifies CASYWGSGGMNSPLHF.

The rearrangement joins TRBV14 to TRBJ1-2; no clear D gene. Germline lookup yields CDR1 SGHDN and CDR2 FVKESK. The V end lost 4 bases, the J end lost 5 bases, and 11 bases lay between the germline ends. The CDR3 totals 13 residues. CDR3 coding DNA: TGTGCCAGCAGCCCGGGAACTGGATATGGCTACACCTTC. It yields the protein CASSPGTGYGYTF.

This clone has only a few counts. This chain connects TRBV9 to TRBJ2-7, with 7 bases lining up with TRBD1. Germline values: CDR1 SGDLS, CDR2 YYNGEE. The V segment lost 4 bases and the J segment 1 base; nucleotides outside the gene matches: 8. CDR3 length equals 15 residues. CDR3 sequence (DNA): TGTGCCAGCAGCCCCGTACCGGGACAGTCCTACGAGCAGTACTTC. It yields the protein CASSPVPGQSYEQYF.

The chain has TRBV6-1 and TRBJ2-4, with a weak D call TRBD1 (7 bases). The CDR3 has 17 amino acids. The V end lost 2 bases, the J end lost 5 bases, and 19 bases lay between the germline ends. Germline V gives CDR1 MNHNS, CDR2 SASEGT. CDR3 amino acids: CASSERQGGEGENIQYF. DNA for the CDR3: TGTGCCAGCAGTGAACGACAGGGCGGGGAAGGCGAAAACATTCAGTACTTC.

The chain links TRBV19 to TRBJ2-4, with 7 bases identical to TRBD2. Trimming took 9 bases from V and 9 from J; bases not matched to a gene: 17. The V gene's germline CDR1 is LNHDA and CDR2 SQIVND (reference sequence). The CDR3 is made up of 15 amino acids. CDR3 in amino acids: CASTSTGGGSVIQYF. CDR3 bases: TGTGCCAGCACGTCAACTGGCGGGGGTTCGGTCATTCAGTACTTC.

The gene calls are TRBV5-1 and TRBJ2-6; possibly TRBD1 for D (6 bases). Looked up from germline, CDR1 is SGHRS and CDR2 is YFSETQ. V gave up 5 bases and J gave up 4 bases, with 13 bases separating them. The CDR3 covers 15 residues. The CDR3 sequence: CASRPTGPGANVLTF. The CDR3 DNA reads TGCGCCAGCAGACCTACAGGGCCCGGGGCCAACGTCCTGACTTTC.

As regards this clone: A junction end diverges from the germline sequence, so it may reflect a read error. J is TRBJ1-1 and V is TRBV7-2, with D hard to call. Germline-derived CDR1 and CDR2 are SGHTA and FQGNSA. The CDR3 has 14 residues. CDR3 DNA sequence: TGTGCCAGCAGCTCCCTTTGGCGAGACACTGAGGCTTTCTTT. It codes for CASSSLWRDTEAFF.

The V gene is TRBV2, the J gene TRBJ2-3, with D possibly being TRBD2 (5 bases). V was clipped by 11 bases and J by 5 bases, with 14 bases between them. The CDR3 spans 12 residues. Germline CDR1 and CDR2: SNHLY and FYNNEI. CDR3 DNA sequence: TGTGCCGCGGGCAGATCGGTAGATACGCAGTATTTT. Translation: CAAGRSVDTQYF.

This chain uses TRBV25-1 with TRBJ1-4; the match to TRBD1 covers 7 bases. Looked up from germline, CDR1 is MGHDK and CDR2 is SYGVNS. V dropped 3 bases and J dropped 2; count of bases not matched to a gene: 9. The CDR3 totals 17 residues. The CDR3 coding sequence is TGTGCCAGCAGTGATCCGGGACAGTTCTCCACTAATGAAAAACTGTTTTTT. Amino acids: CASSDPGQFSTNEKLFF.

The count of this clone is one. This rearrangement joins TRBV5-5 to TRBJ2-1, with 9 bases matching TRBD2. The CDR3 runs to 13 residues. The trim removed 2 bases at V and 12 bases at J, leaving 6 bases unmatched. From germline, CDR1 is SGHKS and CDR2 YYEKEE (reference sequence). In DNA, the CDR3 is TGTGCCAGCAGCTTTTTTAGCGGGGGCGGGCAGTTCTTC. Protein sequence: CASSFFSGGGQFF.

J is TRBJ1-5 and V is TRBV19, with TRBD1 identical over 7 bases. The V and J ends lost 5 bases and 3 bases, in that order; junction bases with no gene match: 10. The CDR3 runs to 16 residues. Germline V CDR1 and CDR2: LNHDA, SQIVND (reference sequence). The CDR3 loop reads CASSPHGGQNNQPQHF. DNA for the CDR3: TGTGCCAGTAGTCCCCACGGGGGACAGAACAATCAGCCCCAGCATTTT. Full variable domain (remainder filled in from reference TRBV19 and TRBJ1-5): DGGITQSPKYLFRKEGQNVTLSCEQNLNHDAMYWYRQDPGQGLRLIYYSQIVNDFQKGDIAEGYSVSREKKESFPLTVTSAQKNPTAFYLCASSPHGGQNNQPQHFGDGTRLSIL.

CDR3 protein: CASTPLGRGTEAFF. The CDR3 DNA sequence: TGTGCCAGCACCCCCCTTGGCCGGGGCACTGAAGCTTTCTTT. This chain links TRBV27 with TRBJ1-1; D not resolved. V was cut by 7 bases and J by 4 bases, with 16 bases left in between. Looked up from germline, CDR1 is MNHEY and CDR2 is SMNVEV (reference sequence). CDR3 length equals 14 residues.

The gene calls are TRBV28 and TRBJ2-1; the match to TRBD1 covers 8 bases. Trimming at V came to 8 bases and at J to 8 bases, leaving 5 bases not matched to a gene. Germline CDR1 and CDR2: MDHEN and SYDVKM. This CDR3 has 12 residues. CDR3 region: CASSDRVDEQFF. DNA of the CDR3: TGTGCCAGCTCGGACAGGGTAGATGAGCAGTTCTTC.

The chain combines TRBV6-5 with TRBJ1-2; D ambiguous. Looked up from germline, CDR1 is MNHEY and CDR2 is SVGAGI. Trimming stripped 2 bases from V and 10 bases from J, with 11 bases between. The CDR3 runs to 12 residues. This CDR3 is CASSYVGGDYTF. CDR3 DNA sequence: TGTGCCAGCAGTTACGTCGGCGGAGACTACACCTTC.

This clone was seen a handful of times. CDR3 coding DNA: TGTGCCAGCACCGAGGGAGGGTCTAGGTCACCCCTCCACTTT. It translates to CASTEGGSRSPLHF. This chain links TRBV13 with TRBJ1-6; D call uncertain. The germline V and J ends were trimmed by 7 bases and 10 bases, with 17 bases remaining between them. The CDR3 length is 14 residues. Germline V lookup: CDR1 PRHDT, CDR2 FYEKMQ (reference sequence).

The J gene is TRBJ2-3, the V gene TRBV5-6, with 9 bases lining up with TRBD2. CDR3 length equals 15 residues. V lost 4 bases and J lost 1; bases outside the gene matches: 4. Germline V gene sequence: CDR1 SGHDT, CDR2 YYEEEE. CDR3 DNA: TGTGCCAGCAGCCGTCGGACTAGCGGCACAGATACGCAGTATTTT. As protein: CASSRRTSGTDTQYF.